The sequence of this T cell receptor beta chain was determined in a study of cytomegalovirus exposure and HLA in healthy donors. The repertoire was sequenced with immunoSEQ multiplex PCR; TCRdb's copy has only in-frame clones and lacks some. The profile shows tens of thousands of clones, roughly 90% of them singletons. This CDR3 is 12 amino acids long. CDR1 is ENHRY, CDR2 SYGVKD, per germline. V was trimmed by 0 bases and J by 9 bases, leaving 7 bases between them. This TCR derives from a woman aged 18-29 years in good health and CMV-seronegative. The chain carries TRBV10-3 and TRBJ2-3; the D is unclear. The material sequenced was PBMCs. As DNA, the CDR3 is TGTGCCATCAGTGAGTCGGGCCAAACGCAGTATTTT. Amino acids: CAISESGQTQYF.